The present T cell receptor beta chain was sequenced within a study of cytomegalovirus exposure and HLA in healthy donors. Study findings and constraints: The authors later found most CMV-associated TCR beta chains appeared HLA-restricted. A few chains tied to CMV proved CMV antigen-specific in vitro. A list of around 150 TCR beta chains associated with cytomegalovirus was given. Follow-up analysis later connected one missense variant in DCLRE1C with trimming of TCR beta V- and J-genes.

Trimming at V came to 3 bases and at J to 4 bases, leaving 4 bases not matched to a gene. Germline V gives CDR1 MDHEN, CDR2 SYDVKM. There are 15 residues in the CDR3. Concerning this clone itself: Its antigen is undetermined.

Primers: 60 Vbeta forward and 13 Jbeta reverse. The repertoire was sequenced with immunoSEQ multiplex PCR; TCRdb's copy has only in-frame clones and lacks some. The sample holds approximately 170,000 clones, over 70% seen once. The source material was PBMCs. The TCR originated in a man aged 50 to 60 in good health and CMV-seropositive. The rearrangement uses TRBV28 and TRBJ2-5; TRBD2 agrees at 11 bases. CDR3 amino acids: CASSFSGRARETQYF. CDR3 coding DNA: TGTGCCAGCAGTTTTAGCGGGAGGGCCCGAGAGACCCAGTACTTC.